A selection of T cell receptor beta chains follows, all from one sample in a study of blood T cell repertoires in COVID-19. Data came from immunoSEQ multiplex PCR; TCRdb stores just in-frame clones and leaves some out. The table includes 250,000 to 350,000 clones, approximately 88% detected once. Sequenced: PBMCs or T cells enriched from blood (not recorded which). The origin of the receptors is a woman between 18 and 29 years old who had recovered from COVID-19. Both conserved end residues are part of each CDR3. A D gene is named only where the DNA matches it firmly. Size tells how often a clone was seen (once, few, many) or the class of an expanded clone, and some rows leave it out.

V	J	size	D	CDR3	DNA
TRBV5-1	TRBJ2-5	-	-	CASSLRTDSRETQYF	TGCGCCAGCAGCTTAAGGACAGATTCAAGAGAGACCCAGTACTTC
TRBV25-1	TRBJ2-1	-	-	CASSDLPEREKDEQFF	TGTGCCAGCAGTGATTTACCGGAGAGGGAGAAGGATGAGCAGTTCTTC
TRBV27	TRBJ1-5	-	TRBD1	CASRDRGRGGNQPQHF	TGTGCCAGCAGGGACAGGGGGCGAGGGGGCAATCAGCCCCAGCATTTT
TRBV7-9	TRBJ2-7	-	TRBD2	CASSLTTSGSLNEQYF	TGTGCCAGCAGCTTAACGACTAGCGGGAGTCTCAACGAGCAGTACTTC
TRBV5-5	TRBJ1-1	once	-	CASSLGPNRNTEAFF	TGTGCCAGCAGCTTGGGGCCAAATCGGAACACTGAAGCTTTCTTT
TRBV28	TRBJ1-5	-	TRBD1	CASSGTGVVIGNQPQHF	TGTGCCAGCAGTGGGACAGGGGTGGTGATCGGCAATCAGCCCCAGCATTTT
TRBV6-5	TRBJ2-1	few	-	CASSYSSGSNEQFF	TGTGCCAGCAGTTACTCGTCGGGTTCCAATGAGCAGTTCTTC
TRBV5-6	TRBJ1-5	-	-	CASSWGGGSNQPQHF	TGTGCCAGCAGCTGGGGAGGGGGTAGCAATCAGCCCCAGCATTTT
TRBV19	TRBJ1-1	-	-	CASRRGLNTEAFF	TGTGCCAGTAGACGAGGGTTGAACACTGAAGCTTTCTTT
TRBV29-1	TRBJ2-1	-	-	CSVQTVRGVEQFF	TGCAGCGTCCAAACTGTCCGAGGCGTTGAGCAGTTCTTC
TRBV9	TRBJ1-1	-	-	CASSVRAGNTEAFF	TGTGCCAGCAGCGTAAGGGCGGGAAACACTGAAGCTTTCTTT
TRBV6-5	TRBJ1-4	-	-	CASSRASRVNEKLFF	TGTGCCAGCAGTCGGGCGAGCAGGGTCAATGAAAAACTGTTTTTT
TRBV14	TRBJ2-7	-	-	CASSQGQGHSYEQYF	TGTGCCAGCAGCCAAGGGCAGGGGCACTCCTACGAGCAGTACTTC
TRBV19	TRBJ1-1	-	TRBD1	CASSTFSGGQNTEAFF	TGTGCCAGTAGTACCTTTTCAGGGGGCCAGAACACTGAAGCTTTCTTT
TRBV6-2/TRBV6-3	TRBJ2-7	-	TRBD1	CASSLWDREISEQYF	TGTGCCAGCAGCCTGTGGGACAGGGAAATAAGCGAGCAGTACTTC
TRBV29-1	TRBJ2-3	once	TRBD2	CSVEDTTSGGSTDTQYF	TGCAGCGTTGAAGATACGACTAGCGGAGGTAGCACAGATACGCAGTATTTT
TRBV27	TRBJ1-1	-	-	CASSSATGYKNTEAFF	TGTGCCAGCAGTTCGGCTACCGGGTACAAGAACACTGAAGCTTTCTTT
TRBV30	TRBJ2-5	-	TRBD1	CAGTGAGEETQYF	TGTGCCGGCACAGGGGCGGGTGAAGAGACCCAGTACTTC
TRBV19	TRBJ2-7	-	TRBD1	CASSIEGTAYEQYF	TGTGCCAGTAGTATCGAGGGGACAGCCTACGAGCAGTACTTC
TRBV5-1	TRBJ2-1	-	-	CASSSGGNLGPSYNEQFF	TGCGCCAGCAGCTCCGGGGGTAATTTAGGGCCCTCTTACAATGAGCAGTTCTTC
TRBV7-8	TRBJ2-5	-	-	CASSRVRVQETQYF	TGTGCCAGCAGCCGAGTCAGGGTTCAAGAGACCCAGTACTTC
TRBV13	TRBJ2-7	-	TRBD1	CASSPGQFYEQYF	TGTGCCAGCAGCCCGGGACAGTTCTACGAGCAGTACTTC
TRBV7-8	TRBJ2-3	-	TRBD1	CASSPRGRGTDTQYF	TGTGCCAGCAGCCCCAGGGGGCGCGGCACAGATACGCAGTATTTT
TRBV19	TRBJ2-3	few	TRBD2	CASSLTSGALDTQYF	TGTGCCAGTAGCTTGACTAGCGGGGCTTTAGATACGCAGTATTTT
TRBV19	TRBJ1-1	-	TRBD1	CASSIGGGQYTEAFF	TGTGCCAGTAGTATAGGAGGGGGACAGTACACTGAAGCTTTCTTT
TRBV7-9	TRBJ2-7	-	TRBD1	CASSRDRGYEQYF	TGTGCCAGCAGCCGGGACAGGGGTTACGAGCAGTACTTC
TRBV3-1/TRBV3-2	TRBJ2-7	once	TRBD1	CASSQGTGVYF	TGTGCCAGCAGCCAAGGAACAGGGGTTTACTTC
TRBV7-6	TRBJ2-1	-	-	CASSLAHFNEQFF	TGTGCCAGCAGCTTAGCCCATTTCAATGAGCAGTTCTTC
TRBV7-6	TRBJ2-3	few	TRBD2	CASSLESSGGASADTQYF	TGTGCCAGCAGCTTAGAGTCGAGCGGGGGGGCATCGGCAGATACGCAGTATTTT
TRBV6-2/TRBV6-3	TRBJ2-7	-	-	CASSYSISDSSYEQYF	TGTGCCAGCAGTTACTCCATAAGCGACAGCTCCTACGAGCAGTACTTC
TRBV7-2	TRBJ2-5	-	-	CASSAYRDFETQYF	TGTGCCAGCAGCGCATACCGGGACTTTGAGACCCAGTACTTC